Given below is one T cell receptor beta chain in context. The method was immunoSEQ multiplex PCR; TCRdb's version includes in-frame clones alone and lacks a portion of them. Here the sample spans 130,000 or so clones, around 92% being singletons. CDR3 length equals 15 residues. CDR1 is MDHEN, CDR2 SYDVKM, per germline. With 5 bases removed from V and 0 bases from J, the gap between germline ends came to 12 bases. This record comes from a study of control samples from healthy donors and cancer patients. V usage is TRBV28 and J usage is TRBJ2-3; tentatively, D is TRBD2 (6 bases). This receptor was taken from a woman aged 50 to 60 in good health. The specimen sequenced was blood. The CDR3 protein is CASSPYGTSTDTQYF. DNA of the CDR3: TGTGCCAGCAGTCCCTACGGGACTAGCACAGATACGCAGTATTTT. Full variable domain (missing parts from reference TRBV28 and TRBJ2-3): DVKVTQSSRYLVKRTGEKVFLECVQDMDHENMFWYRQDPGLGLRLIYFSYDVKMKEKGDIPEGYSVSREKKERFSLILESASTNQTSMYLCASSPYGTSTDTQYFGPGTRLTVL.